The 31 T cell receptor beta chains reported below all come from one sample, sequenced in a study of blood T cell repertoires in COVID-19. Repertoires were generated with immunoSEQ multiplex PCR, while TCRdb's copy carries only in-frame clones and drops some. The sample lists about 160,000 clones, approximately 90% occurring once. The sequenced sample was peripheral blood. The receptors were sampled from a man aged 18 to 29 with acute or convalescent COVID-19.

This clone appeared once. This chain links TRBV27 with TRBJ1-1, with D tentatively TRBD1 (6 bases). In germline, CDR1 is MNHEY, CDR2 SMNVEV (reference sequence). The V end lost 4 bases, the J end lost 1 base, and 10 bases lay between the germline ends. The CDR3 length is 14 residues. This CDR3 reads CASSWDKRNTEAFF. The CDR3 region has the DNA TGTGCCAGCAGTTGGGACAAACGGAACACTGAAGCTTTCTTT.

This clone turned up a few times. CDR3 coding DNA: TGCGCCAGCAGCTTAGGGGGGGTTGAGAGCGAGCCCCAGCATTTT. Translating it yields CASSLGGVESEPQHF. The chain links TRBV5-1 to TRBJ1-5; possible D gene TRBD1, 6 bases. Germline CDR1 SGHRS, CDR2 YFSETQ. The CDR3 totals 15 residues. Deletions cut 2 bases from V and 8 bases from J, with 17 bases between.

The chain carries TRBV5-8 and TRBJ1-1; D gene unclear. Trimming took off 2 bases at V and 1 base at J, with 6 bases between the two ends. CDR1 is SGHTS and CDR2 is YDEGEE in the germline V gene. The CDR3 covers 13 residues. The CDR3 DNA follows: TGTGCCAGCAGCTTAAACACGAACACTGAAGCTTTCTTT. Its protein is CASSLNTNTEAFF. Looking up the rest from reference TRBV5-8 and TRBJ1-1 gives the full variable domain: EAGVTQSPTHLIKTRGQQATLRCSPISGHTSVYWYQQALGLGLQFLLWYDEGEERNRGNFPPRFSGRQFPNYSSELNVNALELEDSALYLCASSLNTNTEAFFGQGTRLTVV.

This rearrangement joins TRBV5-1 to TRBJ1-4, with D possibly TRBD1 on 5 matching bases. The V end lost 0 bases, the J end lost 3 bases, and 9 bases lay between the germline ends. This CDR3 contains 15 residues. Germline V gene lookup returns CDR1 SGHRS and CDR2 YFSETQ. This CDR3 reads CASSLGAGSNEKLFF. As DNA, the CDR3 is TGCGCCAGCAGCTTGGGGGCAGGGTCTAATGAAAAACTGTTTTTT.

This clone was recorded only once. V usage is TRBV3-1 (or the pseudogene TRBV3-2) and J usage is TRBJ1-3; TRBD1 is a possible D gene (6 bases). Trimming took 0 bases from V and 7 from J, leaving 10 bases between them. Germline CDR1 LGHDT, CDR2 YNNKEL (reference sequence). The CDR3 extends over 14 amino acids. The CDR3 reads CASSQESRGNTIYF. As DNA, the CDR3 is TGTGCCAGCAGCCAAGAGAGCAGGGGCAACACCATATATTTT.

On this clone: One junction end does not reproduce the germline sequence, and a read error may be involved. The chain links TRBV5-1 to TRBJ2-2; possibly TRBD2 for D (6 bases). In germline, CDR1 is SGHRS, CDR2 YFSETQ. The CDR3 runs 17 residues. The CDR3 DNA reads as TGCGCCAGCACCTTGGGGTCTTTCTCCCGGGGGACCGGGGAGCTGTTTTTT. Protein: CASTLGSFSRGTGELFF.

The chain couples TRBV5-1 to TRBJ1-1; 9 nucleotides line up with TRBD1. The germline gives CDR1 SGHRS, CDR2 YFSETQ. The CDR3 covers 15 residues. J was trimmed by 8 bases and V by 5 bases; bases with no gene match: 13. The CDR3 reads CASRLNAGQGGEAFF. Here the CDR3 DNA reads TGCGCCAGCAGACTCAACGCGGGACAGGGCGGCGAAGCTTTCTTT.

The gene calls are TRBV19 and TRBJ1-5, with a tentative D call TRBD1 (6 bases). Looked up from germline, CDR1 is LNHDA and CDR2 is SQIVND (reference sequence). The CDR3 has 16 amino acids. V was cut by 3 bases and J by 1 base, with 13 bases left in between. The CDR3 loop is CASSIQGTISNQPQHF. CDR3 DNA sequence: TGTGCCAGTAGTATTCAAGGGACAATCAGCAATCAGCCCCAGCATTTT.

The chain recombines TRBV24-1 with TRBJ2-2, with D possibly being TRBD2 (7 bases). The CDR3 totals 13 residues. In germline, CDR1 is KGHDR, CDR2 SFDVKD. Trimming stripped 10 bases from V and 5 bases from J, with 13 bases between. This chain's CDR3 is CATAGHSTGELFF. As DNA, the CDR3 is TGTGCCACAGCGGGACACTCGACCGGGGAGCTGTTTTTT.

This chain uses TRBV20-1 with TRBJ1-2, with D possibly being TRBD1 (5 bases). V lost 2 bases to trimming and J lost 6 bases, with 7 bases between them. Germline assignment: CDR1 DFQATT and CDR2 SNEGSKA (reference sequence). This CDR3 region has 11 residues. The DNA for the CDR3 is TGCAGTGCTAGACCGGGGGATGGCTACACCTTC. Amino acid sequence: CSARPGDGYTF.

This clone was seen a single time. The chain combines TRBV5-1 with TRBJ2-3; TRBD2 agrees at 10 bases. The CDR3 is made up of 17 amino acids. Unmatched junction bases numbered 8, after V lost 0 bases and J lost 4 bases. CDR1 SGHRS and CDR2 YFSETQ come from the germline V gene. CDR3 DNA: TGCGCCAGCAGCTTGGGAATACTAGCGGGAAGTTCAGATACGCAGTATTTT. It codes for CASSLGILAGSSDTQYF.

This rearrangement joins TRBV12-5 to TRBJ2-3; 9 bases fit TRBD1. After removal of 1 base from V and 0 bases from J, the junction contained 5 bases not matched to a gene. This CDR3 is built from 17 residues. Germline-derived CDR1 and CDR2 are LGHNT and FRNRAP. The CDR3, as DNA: TGTGCTAGTGGTTTGGAACAGGGGGCTGTGAGCACAGATACGCAGTATTTT. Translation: CASGLEQGAVSTDTQYF.

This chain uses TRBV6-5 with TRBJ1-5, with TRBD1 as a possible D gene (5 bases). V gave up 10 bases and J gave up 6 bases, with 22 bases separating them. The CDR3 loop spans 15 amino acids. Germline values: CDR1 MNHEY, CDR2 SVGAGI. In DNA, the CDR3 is TGTGCCACCACCACGGTAGGGCAGGGTTTTCAGCCCCAGCATTTT. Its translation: CATTTVGQGFQPQHF.

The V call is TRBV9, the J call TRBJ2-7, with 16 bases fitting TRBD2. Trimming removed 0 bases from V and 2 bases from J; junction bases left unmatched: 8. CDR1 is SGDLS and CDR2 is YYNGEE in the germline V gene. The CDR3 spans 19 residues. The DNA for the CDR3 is TGTGCCAGCAGCGTAGGATTGGGACTAGCGGGAGGGCCAACCTACGAGCAGTACTTC. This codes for CASSVGLGLAGGPTYEQYF.

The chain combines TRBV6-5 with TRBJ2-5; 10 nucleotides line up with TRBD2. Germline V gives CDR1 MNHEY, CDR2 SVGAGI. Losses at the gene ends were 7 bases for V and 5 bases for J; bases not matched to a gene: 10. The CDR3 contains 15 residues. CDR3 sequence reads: CASKSSGGWGETQYF. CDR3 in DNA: TGTGCCAGCAAGTCTAGCGGGGGTTGGGGGGAGACCCAGTACTTC.

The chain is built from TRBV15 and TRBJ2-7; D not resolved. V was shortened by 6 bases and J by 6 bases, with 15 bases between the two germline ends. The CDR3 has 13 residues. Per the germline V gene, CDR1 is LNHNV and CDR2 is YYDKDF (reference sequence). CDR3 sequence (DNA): TGTGCCACCAGTCGAGAACGGAGTGGCGAGCAGTACTTC. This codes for CATSRERSGEQYF.

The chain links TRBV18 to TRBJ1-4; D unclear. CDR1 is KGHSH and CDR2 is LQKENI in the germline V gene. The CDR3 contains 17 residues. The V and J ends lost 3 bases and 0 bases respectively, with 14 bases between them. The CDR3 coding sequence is TGTGCCAGCTCACCGGACTTAGGGATTACAACTAATGAAAAACTGTTTTTT. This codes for CASSPDLGITTNEKLFF.

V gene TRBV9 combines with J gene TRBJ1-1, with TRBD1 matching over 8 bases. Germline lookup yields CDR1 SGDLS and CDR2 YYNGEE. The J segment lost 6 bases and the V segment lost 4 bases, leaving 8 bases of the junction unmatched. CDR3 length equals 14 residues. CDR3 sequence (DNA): TGTGCCAGCAGCCCACGGACAGGGACCCCTGAAGCTTTCTTT. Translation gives CASSPRTGTPEAFF. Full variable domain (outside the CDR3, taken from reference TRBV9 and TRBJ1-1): DSGVTQTPKHLITATGQRVTLRCSPRSGDLSVYWYQQSLDQGLQFLIQYYNGEERAKGNILERFSAQQFPDLHSELNLSSLELGDSALYFCASSPRTGTPEAFFGQGTRLTVV.

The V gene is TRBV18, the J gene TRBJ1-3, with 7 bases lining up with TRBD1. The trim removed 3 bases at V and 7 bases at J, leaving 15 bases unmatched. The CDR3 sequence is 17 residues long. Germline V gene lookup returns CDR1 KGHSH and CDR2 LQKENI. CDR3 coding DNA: TGTGCCAGCTCACCTCCCTTGGGCAGGGGGGACATCAACACCATATATTTT. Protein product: CASSPPLGRGDINTIYF.

In DNA, the CDR3 is TGCACCAGCAGCCAAGAAAGTCTCCGGAAGGACAGGAATAATTCACCCCTCCACTTT. Its protein product is CTSSQESLRKDRNNSPLHF. V is TRBV1 and J is TRBJ1-6; the tabulated D call, TRBD1, remains unverified against the DNA. TRBV1 corresponds to a pseudogene. The CDR3 totals 19 residues.

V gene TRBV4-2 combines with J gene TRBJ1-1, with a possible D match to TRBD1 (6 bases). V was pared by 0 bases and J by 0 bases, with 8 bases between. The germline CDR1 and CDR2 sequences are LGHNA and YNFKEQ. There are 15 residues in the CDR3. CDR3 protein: CASSQEGGMNTEAFF. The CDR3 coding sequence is TGTGCCAGCAGCCAAGAAGGGGGAATGAACACTGAAGCTTTCTTT.

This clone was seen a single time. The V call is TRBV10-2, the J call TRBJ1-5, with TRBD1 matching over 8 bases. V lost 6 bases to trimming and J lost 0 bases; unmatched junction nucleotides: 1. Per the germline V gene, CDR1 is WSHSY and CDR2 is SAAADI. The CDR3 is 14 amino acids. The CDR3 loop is CASRGQVSNQPQHF. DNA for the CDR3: TGCGCCAGCAGGGGACAGGTTAGCAATCAGCCCCAGCATTTT.

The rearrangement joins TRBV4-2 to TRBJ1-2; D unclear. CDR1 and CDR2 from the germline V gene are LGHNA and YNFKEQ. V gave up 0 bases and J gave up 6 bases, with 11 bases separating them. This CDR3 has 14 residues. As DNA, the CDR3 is TGTGCCAGCAGCCAAGAGACGGGAGGGCATGGCTACACCTTC. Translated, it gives CASSQETGGHGYTF.

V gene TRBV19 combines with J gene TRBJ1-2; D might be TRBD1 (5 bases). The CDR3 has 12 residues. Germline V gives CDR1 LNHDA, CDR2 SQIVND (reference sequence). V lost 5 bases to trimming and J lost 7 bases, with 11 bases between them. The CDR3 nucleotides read TGTGCCAGTAGTTGGGGGGTAGGTGGCTACACCTTC. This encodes CASSWGVGGYTF.

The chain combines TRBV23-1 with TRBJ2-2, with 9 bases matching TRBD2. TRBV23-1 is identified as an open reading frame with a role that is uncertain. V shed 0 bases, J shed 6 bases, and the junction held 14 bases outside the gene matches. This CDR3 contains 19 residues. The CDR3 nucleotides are TGCGCCAGCAGTCAATCCAGGCTAGCGGGGTATCCTGGGGCCGGGGAGCTGTTTTTT. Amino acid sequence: CASSQSRLAGYPGAGELFF.

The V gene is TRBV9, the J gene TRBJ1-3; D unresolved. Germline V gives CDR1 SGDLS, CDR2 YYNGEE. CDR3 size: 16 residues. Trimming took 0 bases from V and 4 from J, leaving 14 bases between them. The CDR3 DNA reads TGTGCCAGCAGCGTAGCTACACGGGTTTCCGGAAACACCATATATTTT. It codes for CASSVATRVSGNTIYF.

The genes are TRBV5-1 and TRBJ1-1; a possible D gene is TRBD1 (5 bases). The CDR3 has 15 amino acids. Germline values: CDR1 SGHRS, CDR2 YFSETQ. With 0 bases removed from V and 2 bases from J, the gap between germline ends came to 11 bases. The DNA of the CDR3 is TGCGCCAGCAGCTTGGAGCCAGGGCGCAACACTGAAGCTTTCTTT. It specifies CASSLEPGRNTEAFF.

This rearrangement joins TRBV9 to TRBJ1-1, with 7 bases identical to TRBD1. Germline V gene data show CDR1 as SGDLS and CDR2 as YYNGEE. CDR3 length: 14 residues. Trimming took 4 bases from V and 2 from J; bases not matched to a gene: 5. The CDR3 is CASSLQGSNTEAFF. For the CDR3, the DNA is TGTGCCAGCAGCCTACAGGGGAGTAACACTGAAGCTTTCTTT.

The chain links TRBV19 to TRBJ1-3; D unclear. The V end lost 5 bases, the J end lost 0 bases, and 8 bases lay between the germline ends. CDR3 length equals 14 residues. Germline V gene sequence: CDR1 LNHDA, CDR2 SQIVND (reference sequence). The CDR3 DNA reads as TGTGCCAGTAGTCTAGGGCCCTCTGGAAACACCATATATTTT. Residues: CASSLGPSGNTIYF.

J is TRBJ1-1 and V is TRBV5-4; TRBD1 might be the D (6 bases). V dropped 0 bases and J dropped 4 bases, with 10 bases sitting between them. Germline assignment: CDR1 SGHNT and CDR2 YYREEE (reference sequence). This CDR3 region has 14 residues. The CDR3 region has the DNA TGTGCCAGCAGCTTGGAACAGGGAGTCACTGAAGCTTTCTTT. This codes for CASSLEQGVTEAFF.

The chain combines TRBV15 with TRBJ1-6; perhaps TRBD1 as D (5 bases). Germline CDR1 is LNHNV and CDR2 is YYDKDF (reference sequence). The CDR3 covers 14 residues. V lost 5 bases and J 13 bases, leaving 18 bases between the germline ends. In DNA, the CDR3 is TGTGCCACCAGCTTACGGAGTACAGGAGCTCCCCTCCACTTT. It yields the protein CATSLRSTGAPLHF.